The sequence of this T cell receptor beta chain was determined in a study of regulatory T cells in long-lasting Graves disease. Time point specified: newly diagnosed GD, antithyroid drugs for less than 3 months. Researchers made the TCR library from RNA that was extracted from PBMCs. Peripheral blood, around 9.4 milliliters of it, was drawn into EDTA tubes. Assembly of TCR beta libraries relied on iRepertoire HTBI primers together with Arm-PCR of CDR3 regions. TCRdb redid the calling of the multiplex PCR reads with MiXCR, one entry per CDR3 protein. This sample carries about 320,000 distinct CDR3 sequences, 15% to 20% of them seen once, and the ten largest clones take more than 35%. The V segment lost 5 bases and the J segment 3 bases; nucleotides outside the gene matches: 4. The CDR3 covers 12 residues. Germline CDR1 reads SQVTM; CDR2 reads ANQGSEA.

The chain links TRBV29-1 to TRBJ2-7; 7 bases match TRBD1. Specimen: peripheral blood mononuclear cells (PBMCs), collected at new diagnosis, from a patient treated with antithyroid drugs. This clonotype originated in a female donor with Graves disease. CDR3 protein: CSVTTGLYEQYF. Written as DNA, the CDR3 is TGCAGCGTTACGACAGGGCTCTACGAGCAGTACTTC.